This T cell receptor (beta chain) was profiled in a study of response to subunit inactivated influenza vaccine. The V end was cut by 7 bases, the J end by 2 bases, with 9 bases between. The CDR3 sequence is 11 residues long. Germline V lookup: CDR1 SQVTM, CDR2 ANQGSEA. TCRdb itself ran the RT-PCR reads through MiXCR, one entry per CDR3 protein. The sample carries about 540,000 distinct CDR3 sequences, approximately 22% recorded once. The same sample was also studied in work on T cells expressing NK-cell markers. This second study says: UMI-tagged 5'RACE template switching yielded the TCR beta cDNA. Repertoire data for TCR beta were derived from sorted T cells (CD3+CD56+NKG2C+, CD3+CD56+NKG2C- and CD3+CD56-NKG2C+). The use of an anti-gamma-delta TCR antibody, which was added in several experiments, restricted sorting to T cells expressing alpha-beta TCR.

The gene calls are TRBV29-1 and TRBJ2-7; no definite D call. This material consisted of CD4+ T cells sorted from PBMCs, taken approximately 12 days after vaccination. This sequence originates from a man aged 50 to 59 who received an inactivated influenza vaccine. The CDR3 loop reads CSALTTYEQYF. The CDR3 DNA reads as TGCAGCGCCCTGACGACCTACGAGCAGTACTTC.